Only one count was recorded for the clone carrying this T cell receptor (beta chain). Trimming took 0 bases from V and 6 from J; bases not matched to a gene: 6. The CDR3 extends over 15 amino acids. Looked up from germline, CDR1 is SGDLS and CDR2 is YYNGEE. This specimen comes from a study of OX40 agonist ivuxolimab in advanced cancers. Generated by immunoSEQ multiplex PCR, the TCRdb table keeps only in-frame clones and is missing some. The sample consists of approximately 20,000 clones, approximately 91% of them appearing once. This clonotype was sampled from an adult with an advanced solid tumor such as melanoma, head and neck, liver or kidney cancer. V gene TRBV9 combines with J gene TRBJ2-1; the match to TRBD2 covers 7 bases. The sample consisted of CD4+ or CD8+ T cells sorted from blood, taken in a trial of the OX40 agonist ivuxolimab. As DNA, the CDR3 is TGTGCCAGCAGCGTAGTCGGCGGGAGTCGCAATGAGCAGTTCTTC. Translation gives CASSVVGGSRNEQFF.